Below, 2 T cell receptor beta chains from the same sample are listed, as sequenced in a study of spatial heterogeneity in lung cancer. Study results and caveats: Tracking of tumor mutation counts was seen in expanded intratumoral alpha and beta TCR counts.

The sample's time point: sample taken at primary tumor resection. TCRdb itself ran the 5' RACE reads through MiXCR, one entry per CDR3 protein. The profile shows 20,000 to 25,000 distinct CDR3 sequences, over 2.5% of them singletons. Their antigen targets remain unknown. Sequencing used lung tumor tissue, obtained at surgery. The source is a male donor with early-stage non-small cell lung cancer.

This clonotype occurred many times. This chain joins TRBV6-1 and TRBJ1-5, with 7 nucleotides matching TRBD1. CDR1 is MNHNS, CDR2 SASEGT, per germline. The V segment lost 7 bases and the J segment 2 bases; nucleotides outside the gene matches: 8. The CDR3 sequence is 15 residues long. Written as DNA, the CDR3 is TGTGCCAGCATGAACAGGGGATTCGGCAATCAGCCCCAGCATTTT. Amino acids: CASMNRGFGNQPQHF.

This clonotype was counted ten times or more. The chain carries TRBV12-3 or TRBV12-4 and TRBJ1-1; TRBD1 matches at 7 bases. V lost 6 bases and J lost 7; bases outside the gene matches: 8. This CDR3 comprises 13 residues. CDR3 nucleotide sequence: TGTGCCAGCAGCGAACAGGGGTTCGGTGAAGCTTTCTTT. Its protein product is CASSEQGFGEAFF.